This T cell receptor beta chain was recorded in a study of blood T cell repertoires in COVID-19. Across the whole study: Samples came from the United States, Italy and Spain, spanning acute and convalescent COVID-19. Sources were T cells, B-cell-depleted T cells, or PBMCs; the material itself was cDNA or gDNA.

Cohorts were determined from participant-reported clinical history. Profiled with immunoSEQ multiplex PCR; TCRdb holds only in-frame clones, not every one. The repertoire holds around 250,000 clones, with over 80% as singletons. Per germline, CDR1 MNHEY and CDR2 SVGAGI. Trimming cost V 6 bases and J 5 bases, with 13 bases left between them. This CDR3 is 13 amino acids long. The clonotype originates from a human donor in a cohort exposed to, infected with or recovered from COVID-19 (not recorded which). The donor label of this sample is uncertain. The sequenced sample consisted of PBMCs or T cells enriched from blood (not recorded which). The chain links TRBV6-5 to TRBJ1-2; D remains unclear. CDR3 in DNA: TGTGCCAGCAGGCCCCGGGAGCTATATGGCTACACCTTC. As protein: CASRPRELYGYTF.